The 26 T cell receptor beta chains below come from one sample, sequenced in a study of blood T cell repertoires in COVID-19. TCRdb keeps only in-frame clones here, not all; method: immunoSEQ multiplex PCR. The top ten hold roughly 11% of the sample, which has over 60,000 clones, 65% to 90% seen once. The sequencing input was peripheral blood. The receptors were gathered from a man between 65 and 85 years old with active or convalescent COVID-19.

Note on this clone: Other DNA sequences in this specimen translate into the identical CDR3. The V and J genes are TRBV6-5 and TRBJ1-5; 7 positions match TRBD1. The CDR3 is 15 residues long. Germline V gene sequence: CDR1 MNHEY, CDR2 SVGAGI. The V and J ends lost 4 bases and 2 bases, in that order; junction bases with no gene match: 5. CDR3 region: CASSSSGTGNQPQHF. CDR3 DNA sequence: TGTGCCAGCAGTTCCTCCGGGACAGGCAATCAGCCCCAGCATTTT.

The chain carries TRBV28 and TRBJ1-4; D is uncertain. Trimming shortened V by 3 bases and J by 0 bases, and 5 bases separated the two germline ends. This CDR3 is 14 amino acids long. The V gene's germline CDR1 is MDHEN and CDR2 SYDVKM. CDR3 bases: TGTGCCAGCAGTTTGGCAGCAACTAATGAAAAACTGTTTTTT. The encoded protein is CASSLAATNEKLFF.

This rearrangement joins TRBV5-8 to TRBJ1-2; TRBD1 is a possible D gene (5 bases). V shed 0 bases and J shed 4 bases, with 16 bases lying between them. The CDR3 length is 16 residues. Germline lookup yields CDR1 SGHTS and CDR2 YDEGEE. CDR3 in DNA: TGTGCCAGCAGCTTGGCCGGTGACGTTAGGGGCTATGGCTACACCTTC. Its protein is CASSLAGDVRGYGYTF.

This clone has only a few counts. The chain has TRBV7-2 and TRBJ1-1; TRBD1 might be the D (5 bases). V shed 3 bases and J shed 5 bases, with 13 bases lying between them. The CDR3 runs 14 residues. CDR1 is SGHTA, CDR2 FQGNSA, per germline. The CDR3 loop reads CASSFSRVFTEAFF. The CDR3 nucleotides read TGTGCCAGCAGCTTTTCCAGGGTTTTTACTGAAGCTTTCTTT.

The chain uses TRBV7-2 and TRBJ2-1, with D possibly TRBD1 on 5 matching bases. Germline V gene data show CDR1 as SGHTA and CDR2 as FQGNSA. The CDR3 covers 15 residues. V was trimmed by 0 bases and J by 4 bases, leaving 10 bases between them. The CDR3 loop is CASSLAQGGYNEQFF. CDR3 coding DNA: TGTGCCAGCAGCTTAGCGCAGGGCGGATACAATGAGCAGTTCTTC.

The chain has TRBV25-1 and TRBJ2-1; 7 bases line up with TRBD2. CDR3 size: 16 residues. J gave up 2 bases and V 0 bases, and 4 bases lay outside the gene matches. Germline V gene data show CDR1 as MGHDK and CDR2 as SYGVNS. The CDR3 protein is CASSEYGGGPYNEQFF. CDR3 coding DNA: TGTGCCAGCAGTGAATACGGGGGAGGGCCCTACAATGAGCAGTTCTTC.

The V gene is TRBV10-3, the J gene TRBJ2-1, with 11 bases lining up with TRBD2. V lost 4 bases and J lost 2; bases outside the gene matches: 4. From germline, CDR1 is ENHRY and CDR2 SYGVKD. The CDR3 spans 16 residues. The CDR3 protein is CAISGDSGRAYNEQFF. Here the CDR3 DNA reads TGTGCCATCAGTGGAGATAGCGGGAGGGCCTACAATGAGCAGTTCTTC.

V usage is TRBV18 and J usage is TRBJ2-3, with a possible D match to TRBD1 (5 bases). The V end lost 3 bases, the J end lost 5 bases, and 15 bases lay between the germline ends. Germline V CDR1 and CDR2: KGHSH, LQKENI. The CDR3 has 15 residues. The CDR3 DNA sequence: TGTGCCAGCTCACCGGTGGCAGGGAATGAAGATACGCAGTATTTT. It is translated as CASSPVAGNEDTQYF.

The chain is built from TRBV5-1 and TRBJ2-7; 8 bases match TRBD2. CDR1 and CDR2 (germline): SGHRS, YFSETQ. The CDR3 has 15 amino acids. J gave up 2 bases and V 0 bases, and 4 bases lay outside the gene matches. The CDR3 DNA is TGCGCCAGCAGCTTGGCCGGGACTAGAGCCTACGAGCAGTACTTC. Protein sequence: CASSLAGTRAYEQYF.

The chain is built from TRBV28 and TRBJ2-5; D is undetermined. V lost 5 bases and J lost 3, with 13 bases in between. The CDR3 is 14 residues long. Germline V gives CDR1 MDHEN, CDR2 SYDVKM. The CDR3 loop reads CASSMRNRKETQYF. In DNA form, the CDR3 reads TGTGCCAGCAGTATGCGAAACAGAAAAGAGACCCAGTACTTC.

The rearrangement uses TRBV6-5 and TRBJ2-7; possible D gene TRBD1, 5 bases. Deletions cut 0 bases from V and 2 bases from J, with 11 bases between. Germline CDR1 MNHEY, CDR2 SVGAGI. CDR3 size: 15 residues. The CDR3 reads CASSYSGRATYEQYF. The CDR3, as DNA: TGTGCCAGCAGTTACTCCGGCAGGGCGACCTACGAGCAGTACTTC.

This clone has a single count. The genes are TRBV14 and TRBJ2-1, with 7 bases lining up with TRBD1. The CDR3 loop spans 16 amino acids. After removal of 0 bases from V and 6 bases from J, the junction contained 8 bases not matched to a gene. Germline loops: CDR1 SGHDN, CDR2 FVKESK. The CDR3 region is CASSQESTGWSNEQFF. DNA for the CDR3: TGTGCCAGCAGCCAAGAGTCGACAGGGTGGTCCAATGAGCAGTTCTTC.

The chain employs TRBV7-3 and TRBJ1-5; no firm D call. V gave up 2 bases and J gave up 4 bases, with 6 bases separating them. The CDR3 runs 13 residues. Germline V gene data show CDR1 as SGHTA and CDR2 as FQGTGA. The CDR3 loop is CASSLDENQPQHF. The CDR3, as DNA: TGTGCCAGCAGCTTAGATGAGAATCAGCCCCAGCATTTT.

Only a few counts were recorded for this clone. The chain combines TRBV7-2 with TRBJ1-1; TRBD1 is a possible D gene (5 bases). Germline V CDR1 and CDR2: SGHTA, FQGNSA. The V gene lost 4 bases and the J gene lost 11 bases, with 35 bases spanning the gap. This CDR3 has 19 residues. CDR3 loop: CASSSYPSLAGGTRKGAFF. DNA for the CDR3: TGTGCCAGCAGCTCCTACCCTAGCCTAGCGGGGGGAACTAGGAAAGGGGCTTTCTTT.

V gene TRBV19 combines with J gene TRBJ1-4, with 9 bases fitting TRBD1. V gave up 9 bases and J gave up 8 bases; unmatched junction bases: 13. Germline CDR1 is LNHDA and CDR2 is SQIVND (reference sequence). The CDR3 consists of 15 residues. CDR3 nucleotide sequence: TGTGCCAGCAGATACAGGGGGCGCGAAGGCGAAAAACTGTTTTTT. It is translated as CASRYRGREGEKLFF.

V and J are TRBV18 and TRBJ1-6; possibly TRBD1 for D (5 bases). The CDR3 length is 16 residues. The V end lost 3 bases, the J end lost 7 bases, and 16 bases lay between the germline ends. Germline values: CDR1 KGHSH, CDR2 LQKENI. CDR3 sequence reads: CASSPYTSGGNSPLHF. In DNA form, the CDR3 reads TGTGCCAGCTCACCCTATACTTCGGGGGGAAATTCACCCCTCCACTTT.

V and J are TRBV29-1 and TRBJ1-1, with 10 nucleotides matching TRBD1. This CDR3 is built from 15 residues. J was trimmed by 0 bases and V by 4 bases; bases with no gene match: 5. The germline gives CDR1 SQVTM, CDR2 ANQGSEA. The DNA of the CDR3 is TGCAGCGTTGGGACAGGGGGATCCATGAACACTGAAGCTTTCTTT. It specifies CSVGTGGSMNTEAFF.

The V call is TRBV19, the J call TRBJ1-6, with unresolved D. This CDR3 region has 14 residues. The germline V gene encodes CDR1 LNHDA and CDR2 SQIVND (reference sequence). V shed 6 bases and J shed 7 bases, with 13 bases lying between them. CDR3: CASSTMTTNSPLHF. DNA for the CDR3: TGTGCCAGTAGCACGATGACAACAAATTCACCCCTCCACTTT.

This clone has more than one count but fewer than ten. The V and J genes are TRBV7-9 and TRBJ2-7, with 10 bases lining up with TRBD1. J was trimmed by 4 bases and V by 5 bases; bases with no gene match: 8. The V gene's germline CDR1 is SEHNR and CDR2 FQNEAQ (reference sequence). The CDR3 sequence is 15 residues long. CDR3: CASSPVTGGRYEQYF. CDR3 nucleotide sequence: TGTGCCAGCAGCCCGGTGACAGGGGGCCGGTACGAGCAGTACTTC.

V and J are TRBV28 and TRBJ2-5; D may be TRBD1 (6 bases). The germline gives CDR1 MDHEN, CDR2 SYDVKM. The CDR3 is made up of 13 amino acids. The CDR3 region has the DNA TGTGAACCGTCGGGACATCGTTTAGAGACCCAGTACTTC. Translation: CEPSGHRLETQYF.

CDR3 sequence reads: CASSQGAREGYTF. CDR3 coding DNA: TGTGCCAGTAGCCAGGGGGCGCGAGAAGGCTACACCTTC. The chain links TRBV19 to TRBJ1-2; 8 bases fit TRBD1. CDR1 is LNHDA, CDR2 SQIVND, per germline (reference sequence). The CDR3 runs to 13 residues. Trimming cost V 6 bases and J 8 bases; bases outside gene matches: 8. Filled out from reference TRBV19 and TRBJ1-2, the complete variable domain reads DGGITQSPKYLFRKEGQNVTLSCEQNLNHDAMYWYRQDPGQGLRLIYYSQIVNDFQKGDIAEGYSVSREKKESFPLTVTSAQKNPTAFYLCASSQGAREGYTFGSGTRLTVV.

The V call is TRBV10-3, the J call TRBJ1-1; D is perhaps TRBD1 (5 bases). The length of the CDR3 is 11 residues. CDR1 is ENHRY and CDR2 is SYGVKD in the germline V gene. With 10 bases removed from V and 2 bases from J, the gap between germline ends came to 8 bases. The CDR3 here is CATQGNTEAFF. CDR3 coding DNA: TGTGCCACTCAGGGAAACACTGAAGCTTTCTTT.

J is TRBJ1-1 and V is TRBV28, with D possibly matching TRBD1 (5 bases). CDR3 length: 12 amino acids. Germline CDR1 MDHEN, CDR2 SYDVKM. Between the trimmed V and J ends, which lost 3 bases and 10 bases, there was a span of 12 bases. CDR3 sequence (DNA): TGTGCCAGCAGTTTCTTTGGCGGGGCAGCTTTCTTT. Its translation is CASSFFGGAAFF.

This chain links TRBV7-9 with TRBJ2-2, with a possible D match to TRBD1 (5 bases). The V gene's germline CDR1 is SEHNR and CDR2 FQNEAQ (reference sequence). Trimming stripped 10 bases from V and 6 bases from J, with 9 bases between. CDR3 length equals 11 residues. The CDR3 spells CATQGSGELFF. The DNA for the CDR3 is TGTGCCACCCAGGGCTCCGGGGAGCTGTTTTTT.

The chain has TRBV20-1 and TRBJ2-7; no clear D. This CDR3 has 11 residues. Germline values: CDR1 DFQATT, CDR2 SNEGSKA (reference sequence). Trimming removed 6 bases at V and 0 bases at J, with 6 bases between. CDR3 loop: CSAVYSYEQYF. The CDR3 coding sequence is TGCAGTGCCGTATACTCCTACGAGCAGTACTTC.

The J gene is TRBJ2-1, the V gene TRBV14; 8 bases are shared with TRBD1. CDR1 and CDR2 from the germline V gene are SGHDN and FVKESK. The length of the CDR3 is 16 residues. After removal of 4 bases from V and 4 bases from J, the junction contained 9 bases not matched to a gene. The CDR3 loop reads CASSRGAGGFYNEQFF. In DNA, the CDR3 is TGTGCCAGCAGCCGAGGAGCAGGGGGCTTTTACAATGAGCAGTTCTTC.